This TCR beta chain was captured by sequencing in a study of T cell responses to AZD1222 COVID-19 vaccine (dated by TCRdb to about 2021). Concerning the study at large: Because spike-specific TCR depth and breadth did not differ between the two schedules, AZD1222 recipients who got a second dose at roughly 4 weeks were pooled with those who got a second dose at roughly 12 weeks. TCR sequencing was performed for 230 to 250 trial participants, of whom about 200 were given two doses of AZD1222 and approximately 26 were given two doses of MenACWY control vaccine. Trial participants were enrolled by age into 18-55, 56-69 and 70-plus year subgroups, with 148, 28 and 57 TCR-sequenced participants respectively. Here is what the overall study found, with its caveats: A significant rise in spike-specific TCR breadth and depth was observed after two AZD1222 doses relative to day 0 and relative to MenACWY recipients. Conclusions about previously exposed vaccinees were limited because only six AZD1222 recipients were SARS-CoV-2 seropositive at baseline. Most participants were white British and females outnumbered males, and the authors suggested that clonal diversity may have been underestimated. The vaccine-associated CD4 TCRs covered the entire spike protein, and the dominant responses fell in regions 160-218 and 743-854. In the small 56-69-year group, the increase in depth fell short of significance, most likely because of low power. Reportedly, close to half of the unique spike-specific TCRs recognized epitopes lying outside the regions that are mutated in the B.1.351 and B.1.1.7 variants. Because no day 14 peak-response samples were available, the repertoires could be characterized only after the peak T cell response.

Details on this clone: Its antigen target is currently unknown. It has no much larger one-base neighbor in the sample; base qualities were not kept.

V lost 0 bases and J lost 1 base; the stretch between them is 10 bases long. The CDR3 numbers 15 residues from cysteine through phenylalanine. Only the CDR3 portion is preserved as DNA: 45 bases, with reading frame beginning at the first base. CDR1 and CDR2 (SGHKS, YYEKEE) derive from the germline V gene (reference sequence). The time point label corresponds to: baseline before first vaccination. Vaccinee samples came from UK trials COV001 and COV002, including a single-blind randomized controlled phase 2/3 trial of AZD1222 (ChAdOx1 nCoV-19) in healthy adults. For TCRbeta chain sequencing, PBMC samples from trial participants were taken at day 0 and at day 28 after the second dose. The CDR3 regions of human TCRbeta chains were analyzed by immunosequencing. The study's processing was this. Repertoire TCRs were checked for matches against a reference library of SARS-CoV-2-specific TCRs that had been generated using the MIRA antigen-specificity platform. Breadth was defined as the fraction of unique TCRs that were SARS-CoV-2-associated. Depth was defined as the fraction of total T cells that were SARS-CoV-2-associated. Each spike-specific TCR was assigned to its reactive spike region and to a CD4 or CD8 class using the MIRA data. Log10-transformed breadth and depth values were compared by one-way ANOVA with Sidak's multiple comparisons tests. TCRdb stores this immuneACCESS table with in-frame sequences only. Part of the clones is absent; in the studies checked, under half of the shortfall reflects unresolved V genes, and no reason is known for the rest. The V and J calls and the clone size are those of that table, but D and trimming were determined from the DNA. The sample table shows 100,000 or so clones, and 80% to 90% are seen once. The ten largest clones capture 6.3% of the sample.

The V and J genes are TRBV5-5 and TRBJ1-1; confidence is insufficient to name the D gene. The sample in question was peripheral blood, obtained on day 0 of AZD1222 vaccination. This TCR came from an adult in good health. Here the CDR3 is given as CASSLALVGNTEAFF. The DNA sequence is as follows: TGTGCCAGCAGCTTGGCCTTAGTGGGGAACACTGAAGCTTTCTTT.